A selection of T cell receptor beta chains follows, all from one sample in a study of T-cell reconstitution after alpha-beta-depleted transplantation in children. TCRdb reprocessed the PCR reads via MiXCR and lists one record per CDR3 protein. The sample records 360,000 or so distinct CDR3 sequences, roughly 22% being singletons. Sample: PBMCs from the stem cell graft donor, taken from the stem cell graft. These receptors were taken from a human donor who donated a stem cell graft to a child with acute myeloid leukemia. The CDR3 runs from the conserved cysteine through the conserved F or W. Each record gives: CDR3 protein, CDR3 DNA, clone size, J gene, D gene, V gene. D genes are given only for firm matches. A clone size is listed for some rows: how often the clone was seen (once, few, many), or a class if it is expanded.

CATSIDRGGYGYTF TGTGCCACCAGCATTGACAGGGGAGGTTATGGCTACACCTTC - TRBJ1-2 TRBD1 TRBV15
CASKRAGLYEQYF TGTGCCAGCAAAAGGGCAGGGCTGTACGAGCAGTACTTC few TRBJ2-7 - TRBV27
CATSDSGLAGGETQYF TGTGCCACCAGTGATTCGGGACTAGCGGGAGGAGAGACCCAGTACTTC - TRBJ2-5 TRBD2 TRBV24-1
CASSEGTSGRSSSYNEQFF TGTGCCAGCAGTGAAGGGACTAGCGGGAGGTCCAGCTCCTACAATGAGCAGTTCTTC few TRBJ2-1 TRBD2 TRBV25-1
CASSPGGGQAGAYEQYF TGCGCCAGCAGCCCCGGGGGGGGACAGGCGGGAGCCTACGAGCAGTACTTC - TRBJ2-7 - TRBV5-1
CATSDTGTEAFF TGTGCCACCAGTGACACAGGAACTGAAGCTTTCTTT - TRBJ1-1 - TRBV24-1
CASSEGVSSTDTQYF TGTGCCAGCAGTGAAGGGGTGTCTAGCACAGATACGCAGTATTTT - TRBJ2-3 - TRBV2
CAIGGEYTGELFF TGTGCCATCGGGGGGGAGTACACCGGGGAGCTGTTTTTT few TRBJ2-2 TRBD2 TRBV10-3
CASSSGTTLGTDTQYF TGTGCCAGCAGCTCCGGGACAACCTTAGGCACAGATACGCAGTATTTT few TRBJ2-3 - TRBV5-5
CASSFGGYSYEQYF TGTGCCAGCAGTTTTGGAGGTTACTCCTACGAGCAGTACTTC - TRBJ2-7 - TRBV28
CASSVEAGGPGDTQYF TGTGCCAGCAGTGTGGAAGCGGGAGGGCCGGGAGATACGCAGTATTTT few TRBJ2-3 TRBD2 TRBV6-4
CASRRYREGVTDTQYF TGTGCCAGCAGGCGATACAGGGAAGGGGTCACAGATACGCAGTATTTT - TRBJ2-3 - TRBV27
CASSWTEWTGELFF TGTGCCAGCAGTTGGACAGAATGGACCGGGGAGCTGTTTTTT - TRBJ2-2 - TRBV12-3/TRBV12-4
CASSSMGRGSEAFF TGTGCCAGCAGCTCGATGGGTAGGGGCTCGGAAGCTTTCTTT - TRBJ1-1 - TRBV3-1
CSAENRGSSYNEQFF TGCAGTGCTGAGAACAGGGGAAGCTCCTACAATGAGCAGTTCTTC - TRBJ2-1 TRBD1 TRBV20-1
CSAYEGASGYTF TGCAGTGCTTATGAGGGGGCGAGTGGCTACACCTTC few TRBJ1-2 TRBD1 TRBV20-1
CASSPGPYEKLFF TGTGCCAGCAGCCCGGGACCCTATGAAAAACTGTTTTTT few TRBJ1-4 - TRBV12-3/TRBV12-4
CASRVPGTSGRGGEQYF TGTGCCAGCAGGGTACCGGGGACTAGCGGGAGAGGCGGCGAGCAGTACTTC - TRBJ2-7 TRBD2 TRBV27
CASRYTGGADQPQHF TGTGCCAGCAGGTATACAGGGGGCGCGGATCAGCCCCAGCATTTT few TRBJ1-5 TRBD1 TRBV27
CASSGLAGLEEQYF TGCGCCAGCAGTGGACTAGCGGGATTGGAGGAGCAGTACTTC many TRBJ2-7 TRBD2 TRBV10-2
CSVRKAGGTDTQYF TGCAGCGTTCGCAAAGCGGGAGGCACAGATACGCAGTATTTT many TRBJ2-3 TRBD2 TRBV29-1
CASSDVASGRDRDEQFF TGTGCCAGCAGTGATGTGGCTAGCGGGAGGGATAGAGATGAGCAGTTCTTC few TRBJ2-1 TRBD2 TRBV2
CAIDRAGGTRGELFF TGTGCCATTGATAGGGCGGGAGGAACACGCGGGGAGCTGTTTTTT - TRBJ2-2 TRBD2 TRBV28
CASILTGQTNSPLHF TGTGCCAGCATCCTAACGGGACAGACGAATTCACCCCTCCACTTT - TRBJ1-6 TRBD1 TRBV12-3/TRBV12-4
CASSLKGSGSGANVLTF TGTGCCAGCAGCTTGAAGGGAAGCGGCTCTGGGGCCAACGTCCTGACTTTC once TRBJ2-6 - TRBV5-6
CSATEVGGGYGYTF TGCAGTGCTACCGAAGTCGGGGGAGGCTATGGCTACACCTTC - TRBJ1-2 - TRBV20-1
CSAIAGGIAGELFF TGCAGTGCTATAGCGGGAGGGATTGCCGGGGAGCTGTTTTTT - TRBJ2-2 TRBD2 TRBV20-1
CASSTGTGRTDTQYF TGTGCCAGCAGTACCGGGACAGGGCGAACAGATACGCAGTATTTT - TRBJ2-3 TRBD1 TRBV27
CASSSILGVLVYEQYF TGTGCCAGCAGCTCTATCTTGGGGGTGCTAGTCTACGAGCAGTACTTC - TRBJ2-7 - TRBV28
CASSLSPAGFQETQYF TGCGCCAGCAGCTTAAGTCCAGCGGGGTTCCAAGAGACCCAGTACTTC few TRBJ2-5 TRBD2 TRBV5-1
CASSDFSASRGQETQYF TGCGCCAGCAGTGACTTCTCGGCTTCTAGGGGGCAAGAGACCCAGTACTTC few TRBJ2-5 - TRBV10-2
CSVGGLAATDTQYF TGCAGCGTTGGCGGACTAGCGGCCACAGATACGCAGTATTTT many TRBJ2-3 TRBD2 TRBV29-1
CASSEARGGGYEQYF TGTGCCAGCAGTGAAGCAAGAGGGGGCGGCTACGAGCAGTACTTC few TRBJ2-7 TRBD1 TRBV2
CASSLSGKRQPQHF TGTGCCAGCAGTTTATCAGGGAAGCGTCAGCCCCAGCATTTT - TRBJ1-5 - TRBV28
CASSYPPVAVIGYNEQFF TGTGCCAGCAGTTACCCCCCGGTGGCAGTTATCGGGTACAATGAGCAGTTCTTC - TRBJ2-1 - TRBV6-5
CASSPSGHRAQYF TGTGCCAGCAGTCCGAGCGGCCATAGGGCCCAGTACTTC few TRBJ2-5 - TRBV12-3/TRBV12-4
CASSLAASGRGSDTQYF TGTGCCAGCAGCTTAGCGGCTAGCGGGAGAGGCTCAGATACGCAGTATTTT - TRBJ2-3 TRBD2 TRBV7-2